What follows describes a single T cell receptor beta chain. Germline V CDR1 and CDR2: LGHNA, YSLEER. Trimming left V 0 bases short and J 1 base short, with 17 bases between. The CDR3 is 18 residues long. The data derive from a study of OX40 agonist ivuxolimab in advanced cancers. Here immunoSEQ multiplex PCR was the method, and the copy in TCRdb shows in-frame clones only, minus some. In the table there are 70,000 to 75,000 clones, around 80% of which are singletons. Sequencing was performed on CD4+ or CD8+ T cells sorted from blood, taken in a trial of the OX40 agonist ivuxolimab. The receptor was derived from an adult with an advanced solid tumor such as melanoma, head and neck, liver or kidney cancer. The rearrangement uses TRBV4-3 and TRBJ2-3; possible D gene TRBD2, 6 bases. CDR3 nucleotide sequence: TGCGCCAGCAGCCAAGAAGGAATATGGGCTAGCGGCACAGATACGCAGTATTTT. Amino acid sequence: CASSQEGIWASGTDTQYF.